This T cell receptor beta chain comes out of a study of blood T cell repertoires in COVID-19 (dated by TCRdb to about 2020). Looking at the study overall: The collaborator samples originated in the United States, Italy and Spain and spanned the acute and convalescent phases of COVID-19. The prospective study material was composed of cDNA or gDNA derived from T cells, B-cell-depleted T cells, or PBMCs. Deeply sampled blood TCRbeta repertoires from subjects exposed to, actively infected with, or recovered from COVID-19 were included in the dataset. A freely available public database, intended as a resource for researchers studying the immune response to SARS-CoV-2, is where the repertoires were released. Samples came from the ongoing ImmuneRACE study (first 160 participants) plus 1,254 subjects from 6 global collaborators. Nearly every sample came with metadata listing a de-identified subject ID, COVID-19 status, age in years and sex. Where HLA class I and class II types were available, the types were taken from metadata supplied by the sample provider, not from assay-based typing. On the study overall, not on this receptor specifically: The quantity of clinical and demographic metadata differed by source and by participant and was supplied without curation.

TCRbeta CDR3 regions were amplified from genomic DNA using the immunoSEQ Assay, a bias-controlled multiplex PCR. The authors' analysis ran thus. The number of nucleated cells in each sample was estimated by amplification of reference gene primers within the assay. To quantify the absolute abundance of each unique TCRbeta CDR3 rearrangement, sequence reads were collapsed and filtered. For each sample, productive Simpson clonality was calculated as the square root of Simpson's diversity index over productive rearrangements. TCRdb limited this immuneACCESS table to in-frame rearrangements with V and J called. A share of clones is missing; checked studies link under half to unresolved V genes, and the rest is unexplained. V, J and clone size reflect that table, while D and trimming were determined from the DNA. This sample comprises about 160,000 clones, around 87% of them detected only once. Clones ranked in the top ten supply approximately 6.2% of the sample.

Each collaborating institution followed its own protocols to collect whole blood in K2EDTA tubes. For TCRbeta analysis, collaborator samples were shipped as frozen whole blood, as isolated PBMCs, or as DNA extracted from either sample type. The CDR3 runs 16 residues from the cysteine to the phenylalanine. Just the 48-base CDR3 DNA is kept, in frame starting at base 1. CDR1 and CDR2 are drawn from the germline V gene: SGHRS, YFSETQ. The germline ends are 19 bases apart after V is trimmed by 3 bases and J by 7 bases. Concerning this clone: No antigen is known for it. It has no much larger one-base neighbor in the sample; base qualities were not kept.

This TCR was sampled from a man of 80 years or more with acute or convalescent COVID-19. Sequenced sample: peripheral blood. This chain is built from TRBV5-1 and TRBJ1-4; the D gene is perhaps TRBD1, from 5 matching bases. The DNA sequence is TGCGCCAGCAGCTGGGAGTTGCGGCTGGGGGGTGAAAAACTGTTTTTT. Translated, it reads CASSWELRLGGEKLFF.